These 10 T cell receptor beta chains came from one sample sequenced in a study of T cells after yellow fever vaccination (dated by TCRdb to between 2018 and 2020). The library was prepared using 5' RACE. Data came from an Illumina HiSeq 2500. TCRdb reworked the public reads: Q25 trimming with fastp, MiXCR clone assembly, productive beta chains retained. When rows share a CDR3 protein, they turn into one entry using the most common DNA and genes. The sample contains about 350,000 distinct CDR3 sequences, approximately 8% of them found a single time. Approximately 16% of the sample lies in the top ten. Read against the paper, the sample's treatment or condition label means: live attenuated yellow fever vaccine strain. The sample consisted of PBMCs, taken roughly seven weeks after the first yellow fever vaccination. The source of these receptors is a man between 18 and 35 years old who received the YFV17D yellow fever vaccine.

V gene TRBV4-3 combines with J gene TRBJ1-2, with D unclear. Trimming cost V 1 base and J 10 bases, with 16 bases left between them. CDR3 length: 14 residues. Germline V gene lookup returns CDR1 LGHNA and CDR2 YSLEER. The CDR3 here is CASSQVEARSDYTF. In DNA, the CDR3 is TGCGCCAGCAGCCAAGTTGAGGCCAGGAGCGACTACACCTTC.

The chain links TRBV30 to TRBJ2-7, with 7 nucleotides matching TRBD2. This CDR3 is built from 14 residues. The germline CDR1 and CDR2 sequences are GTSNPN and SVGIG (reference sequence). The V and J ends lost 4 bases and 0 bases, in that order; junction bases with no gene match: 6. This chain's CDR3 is CAWTGGGSSYEQYF. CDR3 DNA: TGTGCCTGGACTGGGGGAGGGAGCTCCTACGAGCAGTACTTC.

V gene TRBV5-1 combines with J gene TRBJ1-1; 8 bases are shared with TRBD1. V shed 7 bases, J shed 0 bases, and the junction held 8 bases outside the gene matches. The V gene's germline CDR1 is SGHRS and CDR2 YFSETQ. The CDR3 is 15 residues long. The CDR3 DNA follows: TGCGCCAGCTCTCAGGGGGCCGCCATGAACACTGAAGCTTTCTTT. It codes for CASSQGAAMNTEAFF.

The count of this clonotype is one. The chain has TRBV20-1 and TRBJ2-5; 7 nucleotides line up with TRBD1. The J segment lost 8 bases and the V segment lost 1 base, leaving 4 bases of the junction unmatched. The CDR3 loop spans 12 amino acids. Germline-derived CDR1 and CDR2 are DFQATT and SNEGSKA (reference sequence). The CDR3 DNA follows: TGCAGTGCTAGAGCAGGGGGAAGTACCCAGTACTTC. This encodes CSARAGGSTQYF.

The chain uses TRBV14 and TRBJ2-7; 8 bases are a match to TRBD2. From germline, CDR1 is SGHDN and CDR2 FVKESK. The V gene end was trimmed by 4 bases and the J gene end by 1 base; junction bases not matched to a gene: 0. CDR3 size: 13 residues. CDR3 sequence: CASSRLASYEQYF. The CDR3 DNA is TGTGCCAGCAGCCGACTAGCGTCCTACGAGCAGTACTTC.

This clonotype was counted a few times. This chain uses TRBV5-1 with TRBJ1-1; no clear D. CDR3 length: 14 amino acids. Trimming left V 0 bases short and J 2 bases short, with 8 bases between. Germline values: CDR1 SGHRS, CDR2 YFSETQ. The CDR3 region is CASSLAGSNTEAFF. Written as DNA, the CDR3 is TGCGCCAGCAGCTTGGCCGGAAGTAACACTGAAGCTTTCTTT.

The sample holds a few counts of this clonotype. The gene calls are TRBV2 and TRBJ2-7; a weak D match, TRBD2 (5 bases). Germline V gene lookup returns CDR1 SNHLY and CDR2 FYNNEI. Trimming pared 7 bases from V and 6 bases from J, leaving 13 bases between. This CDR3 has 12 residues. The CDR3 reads CASILSLAEQYF. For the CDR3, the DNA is TGTGCCAGCATCTTATCCCTAGCCGAGCAGTACTTC.

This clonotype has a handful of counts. The DNA for the CDR3 is TGTGCCAGCAATGGGGGAGCGGGCGGGGGGCCCCAAGAGACCCAGTACTTC. Translation: CASNGGAGGGPQETQYF. The chain recombines TRBV7-2 with TRBJ2-5, with 8 bases aligning to TRBD2. Germline trimming cut 7 bases from V and 1 base from J; bases unmatched to any gene: 14. This CDR3 region has 17 residues. Per the germline V gene, CDR1 is SGHTA and CDR2 is FQGNSA.

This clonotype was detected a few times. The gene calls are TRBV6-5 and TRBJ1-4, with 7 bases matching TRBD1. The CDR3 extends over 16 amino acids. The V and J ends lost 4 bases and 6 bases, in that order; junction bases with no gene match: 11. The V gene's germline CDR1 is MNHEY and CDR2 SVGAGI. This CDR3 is CASSSAPGTADEKLFF. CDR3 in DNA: TGTGCCAGCAGTTCTGCCCCCGGGACAGCGGATGAAAAACTGTTTTTT.

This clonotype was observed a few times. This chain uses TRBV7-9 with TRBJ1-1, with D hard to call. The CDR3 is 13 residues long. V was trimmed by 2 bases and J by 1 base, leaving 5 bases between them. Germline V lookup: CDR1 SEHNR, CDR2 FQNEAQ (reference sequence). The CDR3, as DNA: TGTGCCAGCAGCTTATCTCAGAACACTGAAGCTTTCTTT. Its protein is CASSLSQNTEAFF. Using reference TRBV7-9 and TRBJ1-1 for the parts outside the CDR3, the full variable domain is DTGVSQNPRHKITKRGQNVTFRCDPISEHNRLYWYRQTLGQGPEFLTYFQNEAQLEKSRLLSDRFSAERPKGSFSTLEIQRTEQGDSAMYLCASSLSQNTEAFFGQGTRLTVV.